This T cell receptor beta chain emerged from a study of blood T cells in healthy people across ages. A second PCR of about 6 to 12 cycles used a sample-barcoded 5' primer and a J-beta primer mix. TCRdb analysed the 5' RACE reads with MiXCR anew, one entry per CDR3 protein. This sample has roughly 800,000 distinct CDR3 sequences, with 58% found just once. This clonotype was seen a single time. This CDR3 contains 13 residues. From germline, CDR1 is SGHDN and CDR2 FVKESK. The germline V and J ends were trimmed by 4 bases and 5 bases, with 11 bases remaining between them. This chain connects TRBV14 to TRBJ2-5, with D perhaps matching TRBD1 (6 bases). Sample: blood. The TCR originated in a man aged 25 to 45 in good health. CDR3 nucleotide sequence: TGTGCCAGCAGCCGACAGGTTCCGGAGACCCAGTACTTC. Its translation: CASSRQVPETQYF.